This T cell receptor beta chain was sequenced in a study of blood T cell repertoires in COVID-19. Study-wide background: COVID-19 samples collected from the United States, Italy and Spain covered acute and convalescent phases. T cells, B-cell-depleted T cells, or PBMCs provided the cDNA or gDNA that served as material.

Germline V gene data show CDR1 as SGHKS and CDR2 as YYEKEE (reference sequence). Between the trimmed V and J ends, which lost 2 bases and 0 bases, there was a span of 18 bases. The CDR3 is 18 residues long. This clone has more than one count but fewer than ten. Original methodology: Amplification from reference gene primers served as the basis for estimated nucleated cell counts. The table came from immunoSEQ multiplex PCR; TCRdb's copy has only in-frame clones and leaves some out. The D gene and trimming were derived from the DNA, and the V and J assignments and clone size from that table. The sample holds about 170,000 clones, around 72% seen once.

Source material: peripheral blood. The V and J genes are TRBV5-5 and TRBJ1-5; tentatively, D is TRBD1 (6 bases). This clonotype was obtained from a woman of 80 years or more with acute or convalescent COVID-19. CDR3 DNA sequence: TGTGCCAGCAGCTTCACAGGTACAGGGAAATATAGCAATCAGCCCCAGCATTTT. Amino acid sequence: CASSFTGTGKYSNQPQHF.